This T cell receptor beta chain was captured by sequencing in a study of blood T cell repertoires in COVID-19. The germline V gene encodes CDR1 SQVTM and CDR2 ANQGSEA. The V and J ends lost 7 bases and 6 bases respectively, with 9 bases between them. CDR3 length: 11 amino acids. Generated by immunoSEQ multiplex PCR, the TCRdb table keeps only in-frame clones and is missing some. The sample includes approximately 53,000 clones, roughly nine tenths of them seen just once. The sequencing sample was made of peripheral blood. The receptor was derived from a human donor in a cohort sampled during active COVID-19. This sequence joins TRBV29-1 and TRBJ2-2; the D gene is possibly TRBD2 (6 bases). The CDR3 reads CSAERAGELFF. CDR3 coding DNA: TGCAGCGCCGAGCGGGCCGGGGAGCTGTTTTTT.